One and the same sample provided the 22 T cell receptor beta chains below, sequenced in a study of T cells in Graves' hyperthyroidism and ophthalmopathy. TCR beta CDR3 region amplification was performed from RNA transcripts. A first-round RT-PCR of the TCR CDR3 used the HTBI primer set. TCRdb reprocessed the multiplex PCR reads with MiXCR, giving one entry per CDR3 protein. This sample has about 580,000 distinct CDR3 sequences, with around 14% found just once. Sequenced material: blood. The receptor source for this set is a woman in her 30s with Graves' hyperthyroidism that later progressed to Graves' ophthalmopathy.

This clonotype was detected many times. The chain combines TRBV7-2 with TRBJ2-3; 11 nucleotides line up with TRBD2. V lost 5 bases, J lost 3 bases, and 7 bases stayed unmatched. Germline assignment: CDR1 SGHTA and CDR2 FQGNSA. The length of the CDR3 is 16 residues. This CDR3 reads CASSPLAGGPTDTQYF. DNA for the CDR3: TGTGCCAGCAGCCCCTTAGCGGGAGGGCCTACAGATACGCAGTATTTT.

This clonotype appeared many times. This chain joins TRBV28 and TRBJ2-1, with unresolved D. CDR1 and CDR2 (germline): MDHEN, SYDVKM. Trimming shortened V by 7 bases and J by 0 bases, and 13 bases separated the two germline ends. The CDR3 length is 15 residues. DNA of the CDR3: TGTGCCAGCAACCAGCGACGGAGCTCCTACAATGAGCAGTTCTTC. It translates to CASNQRRSSYNEQFF.

This clonotype was counted a few times. This chain links TRBV19 with TRBJ2-2; D is undetermined. V was cut by 9 bases and J by 6 bases, with 14 bases left in between. From germline, CDR1 is LNHDA and CDR2 SQIVND (reference sequence). The CDR3 extends over 13 amino acids. This CDR3 is CARSRVPPGELFF. The CDR3 DNA is TGTGCCAGAAGTCGTGTTCCGCCCGGGGAGCTGTTTTTT. Combining the CDR3 with reference TRBV19 and TRBJ2-2 gives the whole variable domain DGGITQSPKYLFRKEGQNVTLSCEQNLNHDAMYWYRQDPGQGLRLIYYSQIVNDFQKGDIAEGYSVSREKKESFPLTVTSAQKNPTAFYLCARSRVPPGELFFGEGSRLTVL.

This clonotype came up many times. This rearrangement joins TRBV11-2 to TRBJ1-1; D gene unclear. V was pared by 5 bases and J by 3 bases, with 10 bases between. Germline V CDR1 and CDR2: SGHAT, FQNNGV. The CDR3 contains 13 residues. The CDR3: CASSLTRDTEAFF. The CDR3 DNA sequence: TGTGCCAGCAGCCTAACCCGGGACACTGAAGCTTTCTTT.

V and J are TRBV6-1 and TRBJ2-7; D is unresolved. V was cut by 6 bases and J by 2 bases, with 11 bases left in between. There are 13 residues in the CDR3. Germline CDR1 is MNHNS and CDR2 is SASEGT. The chain's CDR3 is CASSPYPPYEQYF. In nucleotides, the CDR3 is TGTGCCAGCAGCCCCTACCCCCCCTACGAGCAGTACTTC.

Many counts were recorded for this clonotype. The chain links TRBV14 to TRBJ2-7, with TRBD2 identical over 8 bases. CDR3 length equals 14 residues. Germline V CDR1 and CDR2: SGHDN, FVKESK. V was clipped by 1 base and J by 7 bases; unmatched bases: 6. CDR3 nucleotide sequence: TGTGCCAGCAGCCAAGGGGGACTAGTCGGGGAGCAGTACTTC. It encodes CASSQGGLVGEQYF.

V and J are TRBV9 and TRBJ2-7, with D possibly TRBD1 on 6 matching bases. There are 15 residues in the CDR3. The V gene lost 0 bases and the J gene lost 3 bases, with 13 bases spanning the gap. Germline values: CDR1 SGDLS, CDR2 YYNGEE. This CDR3 is CASSVEGDWFYEQYF. Written as DNA, the CDR3 is TGTGCCAGCAGCGTAGAGGGGGATTGGTTCTACGAGCAGTACTTC.

This clonotype was counted between two and nine times. This sequence joins TRBV20-1 and TRBJ2-7; 7 nucleotides line up with TRBD1. Trimming at V came to 0 bases and at J to 4 bases, leaving 6 bases not matched to a gene. The CDR3 contains 14 residues. Germline-derived CDR1 and CDR2 are DFQATT and SNEGSKA (reference sequence). CDR3: CSARDPNRGYEQYF. CDR3 coding DNA: TGCAGTGCTAGAGATCCGAACAGGGGATACGAGCAGTACTTC.

This clonotype has ten or more counts. The chain combines TRBV12-3 or TRBV12-4 with TRBJ2-7, with TRBD2 identical over 7 bases. The V segment lost 2 bases and the J segment 2 bases; nucleotides outside the gene matches: 9. CDR3 length: 16 amino acids. The CDR3 protein is CASSLFSREFTYEQYF. In DNA form, the CDR3 reads TGTGCCAGCAGTTTATTTTCGCGGGAGTTTACCTACGAGCAGTACTTC.

This clonotype has at least ten counts. DNA of the CDR3: TGCGCCAGCAGCTTGGGGTTTGGGGGCCGGAACACTGAAGCTTTCTTT. This gives the protein CASSLGFGGRNTEAFF. The V call is TRBV5-1, the J call TRBJ1-1, with D possibly TRBD1 on 6 matching bases. The CDR3 is 16 residues long. Per the germline V gene, CDR1 is SGHRS and CDR2 is YFSETQ. Trimming stripped 0 bases from V and 1 base from J, with 13 bases between.

Ten or more counts support this clonotype. The chain combines TRBV6-1 with TRBJ2-3; no definite D call. CDR1 is MNHNS and CDR2 is SASEGT in the germline V gene. The CDR3 covers 13 residues. V lost 5 bases and J 2 bases, leaving 8 bases between the germline ends. The CDR3 here is CASSHSYTDTQYF. The CDR3 nucleotides are TGTGCCAGCAGTCACAGCTACACAGATACGCAGTATTTT.

The chain is built from TRBV5-1 and TRBJ1-1; D is unclear. The length of the CDR3 is 14 residues. The V and J ends lost 1 base and 1 base respectively, with 8 bases between them. The germline V gene encodes CDR1 SGHRS and CDR2 YFSETQ. The CDR3 spells CASSLNSQNTEAFF. CDR3 coding DNA: TGCGCCAGCAGCTTGAACAGCCAGAACACTGAAGCTTTCTTT.

This clonotype was seen once. The chain links TRBV5-6 to TRBJ2-7, with a weak D call TRBD2 (6 bases). Germline V gene lookup returns CDR1 SGHDT and CDR2 YYEEEE. V was trimmed by 0 bases and J by 3 bases, leaving 13 bases between them. The CDR3 is 15 amino acids. CDR3 DNA: TGTGCCAGCAGCTTGGCGGTAGCGGCGTTCTACGAGCAGTACTTC. Its protein product is CASSLAVAAFYEQYF. The variable domain in full, completed from reference TRBV5-6 and TRBJ2-7, reads DAGVTQSPTHLIKTRGQQVTLRCSPKSGHDTVSWYQQALGQGPQFIFQYYEEEERQRGNFPDRFSGHQFPNYSSELNVNALLLGDSALYLCASSLAVAAFYEQYFGPGTRLTVT.

In this sample, this clonotype turned up once. One base away lies a much larger clone, so this may be a sequencing read error. The CDR3 DNA sequence: TGTGCCCACAGGGAGCGGAACACTGAAGCTTTCTTT. As protein: CAHRERNTEAFF. The chain couples TRBV30 to TRBJ1-1; TRBD1 is a possible D gene (6 bases). Germline V gene lookup returns CDR1 GTSNPN and CDR2 SVGIG (reference sequence). The CDR3 is 12 amino acids. The V gene lost 8 bases and the J gene lost 1 base, with 11 bases spanning the gap.

This clonotype showed up just a few times. The V and J genes are TRBV4-3 and TRBJ1-2; 8 bases are a match to TRBD1. V gave up 0 bases and J gave up 6 bases; unmatched junction bases: 9. Germline V gene lookup returns CDR1 LGHNA and CDR2 YSLEER. CDR3 length: 16 residues. The CDR3 loop is CASSQDIQGAYDGYTF. CDR3 sequence (DNA): TGCGCCAGCAGCCAAGATATCCAGGGGGCCTATGATGGCTACACCTTC.

This clonotype showed up many times. The rearrangement joins TRBV12-3 or TRBV12-4 to TRBJ2-2; 8 nucleotides line up with TRBD1. V shed 7 bases, J shed 2 bases, and the junction held 6 bases outside the gene matches. This CDR3 comprises 15 residues. CDR3 DNA sequence: TGTGCCAGCACCCGGACAGGGTTTAACACCGGGGAGCTGTTTTTT. As protein: CASTRTGFNTGELFF.

Only a few counts were recorded for this clonotype. V usage is TRBV4-1 and J usage is TRBJ2-5; the D is unclear. The CDR3 runs 14 residues. Trimming removed 2 bases at V and 6 bases at J, with 13 bases between. CDR1 is MGHRA and CDR2 is YSYEKL in the germline V gene. The CDR3 loop is CASSQTSRLQTQYF. Here the CDR3 DNA reads TGCGCCAGCAGCCAAACAAGCCGGTTGCAGACCCAGTACTTC.

This clonotype was counted at least ten times. The chain is built from TRBV30 and TRBJ1-3; D gene ambiguous. Trimming pared 4 bases from V and 0 bases from J, leaving 1 base between. Per germline, CDR1 GTSNPN and CDR2 SVGIG (reference sequence). The CDR3 runs to 11 residues. The CDR3 coding sequence is TGTGCCTGGATCTCTGGAAACACCATATATTTT. It yields the protein CAWISGNTIYF. Full variable domain (remainder filled in from reference TRBV30 and TRBJ1-3): SQTIHQWPATLVQPVGSPLSLECTVEGTSNPNLYWYRQAAGRGLQLLFYSVGIGQISSEVPQNLSASRPQDRQFILSSKKLLLSDSGFYLCAWISGNTIYFGEGSWLTVV.

In its sample, this clonotype was seen many times. This sequence joins TRBV30 and TRBJ1-1; D gene ambiguous. The CDR3 spans 16 residues. V lost 3 bases and J lost 8, with 25 bases in between. Germline CDR1 reads GTSNPN; CDR2 reads SVGIG (reference sequence). The CDR3, as DNA: TGTGCCTGGAGCCCCTCCGCCGCCTGGCAATTGGTGGAAGCTTTCTTT. Its protein is CAWSPSAAWQLVEAFF.

This clonotype has ten or more counts. This sequence joins TRBV9 and TRBJ2-1; D tentatively fits TRBD1 or TRBD2 (5 bases each). Germline CDR1 and CDR2: SGDLS and YYNGEE. V lost 0 bases, J lost 10 bases, and 20 bases lay in between. The CDR3 has 16 amino acids. CDR3 DNA sequence: TGTGCCAGCAGCGTAGCGTATGGGAGAGGATGGGACGAGCAGTTCTTC. This sequence encodes CASSVAYGRGWDEQFF.

This clonotype was detected many times. This rearrangement joins TRBV12-3 or TRBV12-4 to TRBJ2-7, with TRBD2 identical over 7 bases. The CDR3 has 16 residues. Trimming at V came to 5 bases and at J to 6 bases, leaving 16 bases not matched to a gene. The CDR3 DNA follows: TGTGCCAGCAGTGCTAATTGGCGGGGGTTTCGGGGCGAGCAGTACTTC. This codes for CASSANWRGFRGEQYF.

The sample holds many counts of this clonotype. The genes are TRBV10-3 and TRBJ1-5; the D gene is possibly TRBD1 (5 bases). The germline V gene has CDR1 ENHRY and CDR2 SYGVKD. This CDR3 is built from 15 residues. V was cut by 0 bases and J by 4 bases, with 10 bases left in between. The CDR3 nucleotides are TGTGCCATCAGTGAGTCGCAGGGAATAAATCAGCCCCAGCATTTT. It translates to CAISESQGINQPQHF.